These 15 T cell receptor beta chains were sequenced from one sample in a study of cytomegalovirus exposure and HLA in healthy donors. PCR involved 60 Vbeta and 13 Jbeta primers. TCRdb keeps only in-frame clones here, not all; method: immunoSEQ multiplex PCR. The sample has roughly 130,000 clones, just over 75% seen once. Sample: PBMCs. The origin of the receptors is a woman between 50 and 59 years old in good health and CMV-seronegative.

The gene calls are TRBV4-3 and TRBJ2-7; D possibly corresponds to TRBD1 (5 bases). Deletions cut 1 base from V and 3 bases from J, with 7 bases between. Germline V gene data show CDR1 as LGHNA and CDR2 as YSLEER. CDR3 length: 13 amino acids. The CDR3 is CASSQGTGYEQYF. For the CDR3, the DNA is TGCGCCAGCAGCCAAGGAACAGGCTACGAGCAGTACTTC.

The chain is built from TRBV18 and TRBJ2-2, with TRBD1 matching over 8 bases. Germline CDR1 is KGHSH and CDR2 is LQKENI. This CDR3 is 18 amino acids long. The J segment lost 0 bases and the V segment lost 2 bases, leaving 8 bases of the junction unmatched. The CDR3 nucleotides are TGTGCCAGCTCACCAGTCGACTCAGGGGGCGCGAACACCGGGGAGCTGTTTTTT. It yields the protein CASSPVDSGGANTGELFF. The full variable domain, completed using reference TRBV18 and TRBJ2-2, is NAGVMQNPRHLVRRRGQEARLRCSPMKGHSHVYWYRQLPEEGLKFMVYLQKENIIDESGMPKERFSAEFPKEGPSILRIQQVVRGDSAAYFCASSPVDSGGANTGELFFGEGSRLTVL.

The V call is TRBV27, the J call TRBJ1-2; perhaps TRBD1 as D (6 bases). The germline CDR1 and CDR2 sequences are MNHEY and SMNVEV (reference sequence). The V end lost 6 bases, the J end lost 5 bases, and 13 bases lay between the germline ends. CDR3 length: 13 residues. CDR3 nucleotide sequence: TGTGCCAGCAGGTTTGGGCAGGGGTATGGCTACACCTTC. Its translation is CASRFGQGYGYTF.

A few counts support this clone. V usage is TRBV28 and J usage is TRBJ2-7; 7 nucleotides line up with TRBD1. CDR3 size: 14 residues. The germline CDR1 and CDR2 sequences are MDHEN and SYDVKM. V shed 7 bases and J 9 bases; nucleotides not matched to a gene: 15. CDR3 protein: CASTPDRVLSGQYF. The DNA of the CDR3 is TGTGCCAGCACCCCAGACAGGGTCCTTAGTGGGCAGTACTTC.

The CDR3 nucleotides are TGTGCCAGCAGCCAAGATTACAATTCCGCTGGGGCCAACGTCCTGACTTTC. It encodes CASSQDYNSAGANVLTF. The chain carries TRBV4-2 and TRBJ2-6; D call uncertain. The CDR3 has 17 amino acids. Looked up from germline, CDR1 is LGHNA and CDR2 is YNFKEQ. The V and J ends lost 0 bases and 2 bases respectively, with 11 bases between them.

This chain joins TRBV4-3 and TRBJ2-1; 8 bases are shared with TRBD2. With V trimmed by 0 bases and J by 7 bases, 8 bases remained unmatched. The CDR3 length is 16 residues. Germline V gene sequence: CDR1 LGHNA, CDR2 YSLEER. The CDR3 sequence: CASSQERLAFWNEQFF. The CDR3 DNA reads TGCGCCAGCAGCCAAGAAAGACTAGCGTTCTGGAATGAGCAGTTCTTC.

The CDR3 loop reads CASSHGLAAGSYNEQFF. The CDR3 bases are TGTGCCAGCAGCCATGGACTAGCCGCCGGCTCCTACAATGAGCAGTTCTTC. This chain connects TRBV4-2 to TRBJ2-1, with 8 positions matching TRBD2. The CDR3 loop spans 17 amino acids. Germline V gives CDR1 LGHNA, CDR2 YNFKEQ. V shed 3 bases, J shed 0 bases, and the junction held 7 bases outside the gene matches.

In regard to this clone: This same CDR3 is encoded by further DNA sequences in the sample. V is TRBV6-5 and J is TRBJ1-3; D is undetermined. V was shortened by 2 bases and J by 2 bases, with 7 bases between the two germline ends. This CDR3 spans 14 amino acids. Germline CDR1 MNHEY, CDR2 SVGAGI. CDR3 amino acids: CASSYRGTGNTIYF. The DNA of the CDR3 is TGTGCCAGCAGTTACAGAGGTACTGGAAACACCATATATTTT.

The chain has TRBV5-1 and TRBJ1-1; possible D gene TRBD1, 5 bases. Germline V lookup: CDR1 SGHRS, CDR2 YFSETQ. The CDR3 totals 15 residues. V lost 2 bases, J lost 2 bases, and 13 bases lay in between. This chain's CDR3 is CASSLDGQGNTEAFF. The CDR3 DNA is TGCGCCAGCAGCTTAGATGGGCAGGGTAACACTGAAGCTTTCTTT.

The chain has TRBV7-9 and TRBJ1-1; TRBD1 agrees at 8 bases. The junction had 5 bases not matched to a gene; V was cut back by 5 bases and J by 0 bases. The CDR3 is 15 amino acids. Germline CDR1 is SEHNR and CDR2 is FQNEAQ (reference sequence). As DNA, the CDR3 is TGTGCCAGCAGCCTCCAGGGGGCCCTGAACACTGAAGCTTTCTTT. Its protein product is CASSLQGALNTEAFF.

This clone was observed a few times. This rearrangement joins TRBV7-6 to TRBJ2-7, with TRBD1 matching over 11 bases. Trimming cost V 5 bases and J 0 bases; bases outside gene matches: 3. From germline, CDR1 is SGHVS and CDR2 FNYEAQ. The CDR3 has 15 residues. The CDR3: CASSHGQGASYEQYF. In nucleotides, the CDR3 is TGTGCCAGCAGCCATGGACAGGGGGCCTCCTACGAGCAGTACTTC.

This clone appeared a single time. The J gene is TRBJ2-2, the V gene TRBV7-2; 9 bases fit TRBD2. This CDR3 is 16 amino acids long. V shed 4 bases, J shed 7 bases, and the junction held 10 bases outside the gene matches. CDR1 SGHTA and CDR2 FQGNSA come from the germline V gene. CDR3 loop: CASSSSPGLAIGELFF. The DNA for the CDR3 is TGTGCCAGCAGCTCATCACCGGGACTAGCTATCGGGGAGCTGTTTTTT. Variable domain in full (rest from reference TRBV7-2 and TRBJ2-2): GAGVSQSPSNKVTEKGKDVELRCDPISGHTALYWYRQSLGQGLEFLIYFQGNSAPDKSGLPSDRFSAERTGGSVSTLTIQRTQQEDSAVYLCASSSSPGLAIGELFFGEGSRLTVL.

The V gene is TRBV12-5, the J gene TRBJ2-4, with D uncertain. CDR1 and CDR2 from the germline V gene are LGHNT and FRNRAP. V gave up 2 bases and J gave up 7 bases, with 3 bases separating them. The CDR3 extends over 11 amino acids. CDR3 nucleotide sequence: TGTGCTAGTGGTTTGCAGAACATTCAGTACTTC. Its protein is CASGLQNIQYF.

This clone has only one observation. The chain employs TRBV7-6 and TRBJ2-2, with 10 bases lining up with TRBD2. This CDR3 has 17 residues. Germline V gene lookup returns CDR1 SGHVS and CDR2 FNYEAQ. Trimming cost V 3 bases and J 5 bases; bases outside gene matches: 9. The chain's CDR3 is CASSLGRTSGETGELFF. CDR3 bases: TGTGCCAGCAGCTTGGGAAGGACTAGCGGAGAAACCGGGGAGCTGTTTTTT.

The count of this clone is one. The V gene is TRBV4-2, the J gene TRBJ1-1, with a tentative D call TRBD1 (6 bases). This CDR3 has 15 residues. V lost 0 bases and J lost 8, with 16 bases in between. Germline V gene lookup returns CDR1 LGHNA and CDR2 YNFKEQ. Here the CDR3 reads CASSQDLAGTKEAFF. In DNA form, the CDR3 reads TGTGCCAGCAGCCAAGATCTGGCAGGGACAAAAGAAGCTTTCTTT.